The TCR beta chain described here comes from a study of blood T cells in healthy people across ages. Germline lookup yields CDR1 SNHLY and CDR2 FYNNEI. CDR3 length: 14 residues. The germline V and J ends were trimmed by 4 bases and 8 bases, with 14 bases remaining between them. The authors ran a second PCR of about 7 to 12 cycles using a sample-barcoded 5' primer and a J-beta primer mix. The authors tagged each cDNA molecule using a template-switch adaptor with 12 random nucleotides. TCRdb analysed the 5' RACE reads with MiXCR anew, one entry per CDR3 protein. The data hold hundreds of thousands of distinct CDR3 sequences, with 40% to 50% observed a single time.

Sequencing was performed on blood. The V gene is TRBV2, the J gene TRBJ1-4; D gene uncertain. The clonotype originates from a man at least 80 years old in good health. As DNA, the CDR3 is TGTGCCAGCAGTGCGGGCGCGGTCCCCGAAAAACTGTTTTTT. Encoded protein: CASSAGAVPEKLFF.